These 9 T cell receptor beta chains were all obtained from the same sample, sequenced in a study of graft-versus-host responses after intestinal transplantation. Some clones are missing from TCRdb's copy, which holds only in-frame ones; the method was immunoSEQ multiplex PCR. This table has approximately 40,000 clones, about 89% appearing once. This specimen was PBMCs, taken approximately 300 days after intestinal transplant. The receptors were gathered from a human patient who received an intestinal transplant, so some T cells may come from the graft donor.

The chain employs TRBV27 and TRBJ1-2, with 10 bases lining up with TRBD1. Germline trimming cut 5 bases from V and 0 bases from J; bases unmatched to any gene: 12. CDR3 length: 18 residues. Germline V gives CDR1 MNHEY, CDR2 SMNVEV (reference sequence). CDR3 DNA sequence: TGTGCCAGCAGTCCCCGAGACAGGGGGCTGAACTCTAACTATGGCTACACCTTC. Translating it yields CASSPRDRGLNSNYGYTF.

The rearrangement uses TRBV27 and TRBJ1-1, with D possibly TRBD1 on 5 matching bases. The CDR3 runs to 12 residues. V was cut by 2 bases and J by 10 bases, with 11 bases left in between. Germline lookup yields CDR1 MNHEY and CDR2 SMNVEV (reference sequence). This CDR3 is CASSLKGAGAFF. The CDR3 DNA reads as TGTGCCAGCAGTTTAAAAGGGGCGGGAGCTTTCTTT.

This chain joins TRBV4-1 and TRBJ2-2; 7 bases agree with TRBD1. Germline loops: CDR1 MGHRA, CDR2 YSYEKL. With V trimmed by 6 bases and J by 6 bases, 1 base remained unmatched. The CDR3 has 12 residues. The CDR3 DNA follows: TGCGCCAGCAGTACAGGGGCCGGGGAGCTGTTTTTT. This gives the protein CASSTGAGELFF.

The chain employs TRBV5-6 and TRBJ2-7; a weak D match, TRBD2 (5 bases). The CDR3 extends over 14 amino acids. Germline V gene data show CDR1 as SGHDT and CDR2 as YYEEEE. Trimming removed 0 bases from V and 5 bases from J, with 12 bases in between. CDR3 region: CASSLGAGIDEQYF. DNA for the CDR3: TGTGCCAGCAGCTTGGGGGCGGGTATCGACGAGCAGTACTTC.

CDR3 DNA sequence: TGTGCCAGCAGCCCCAGGGGGGGGGAGGGTGAAAAACTGTTTTTT. Translating gives CASSPRGGEGEKLFF. V and J are TRBV11-3 and TRBJ1-4; the match to TRBD1 covers 7 bases. There are 15 residues in the CDR3. V was pared by 5 bases and J by 7 bases, with 10 bases of the junction left unmatched. CDR1 is SGHNT and CDR2 is YENEEA in the germline V gene.

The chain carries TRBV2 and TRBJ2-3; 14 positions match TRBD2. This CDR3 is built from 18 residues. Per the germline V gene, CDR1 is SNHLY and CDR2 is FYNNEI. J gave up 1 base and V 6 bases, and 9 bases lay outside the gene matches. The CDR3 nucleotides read TGTGCCAGCAGCCCGGGACTAGCGGGAGATGCACGCACAGATACGCAGTATTTT. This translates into CASSPGLAGDARTDTQYF.

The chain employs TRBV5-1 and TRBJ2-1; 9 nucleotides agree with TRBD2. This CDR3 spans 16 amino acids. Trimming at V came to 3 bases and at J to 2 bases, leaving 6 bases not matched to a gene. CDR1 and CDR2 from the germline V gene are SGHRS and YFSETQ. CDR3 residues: CASSSVAGVTYNEQFF. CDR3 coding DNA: TGCGCCAGCAGCTCGGTAGCGGGAGTAACCTACAATGAGCAGTTCTTC.

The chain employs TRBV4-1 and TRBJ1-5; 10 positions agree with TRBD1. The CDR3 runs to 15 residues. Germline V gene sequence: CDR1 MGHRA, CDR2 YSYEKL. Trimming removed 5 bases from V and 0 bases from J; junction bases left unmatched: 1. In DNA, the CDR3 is TGCGCCAGCAGCTGGACAGGGGGTAGCAATCAGCCCCAGCATTTT. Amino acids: CASSWTGGSNQPQHF.

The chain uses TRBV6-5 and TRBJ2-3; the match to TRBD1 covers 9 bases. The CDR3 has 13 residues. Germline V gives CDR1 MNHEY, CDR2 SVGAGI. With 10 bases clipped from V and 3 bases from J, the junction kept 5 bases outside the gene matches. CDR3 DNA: TGTGCCACTTCGGGGACAGGGACAGATACGCAGTATTTT. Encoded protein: CATSGTGTDTQYF.